The 31 T cell receptor beta chains given below trace back to one sample, sequenced in a study of blood T cell dynamics during melanoma immunotherapy. The table came from immunoSEQ multiplex PCR; TCRdb's copy has only in-frame clones and leaves some out. The sample comprises 14,000 to 15,000 clones, around 88% of which are singletons, and approximately 7.8% rests with the top ten. This sample's time point: week 3, after first cycle of checkpoint inhibitor. Material: blood, obtained from a patient treated with checkpoint blockade. The receptors originated from a human donor with melanoma.

The chain employs TRBV28 and TRBJ2-1; 12 nucleotides line up with TRBD2. The CDR3 extends over 15 amino acids. Germline CDR1 reads MDHEN; CDR2 reads SYDVKM. J gave up 4 bases and V 6 bases, and 4 bases lay outside the gene matches. The CDR3 nucleotides are TGTGCCAGCAGCGGGGGGACTAGCGGGTACAATGAGCAGTTCTTC. Translated: CASSGGTSGYNEQFF.

The chain employs TRBV5-1 and TRBJ2-1; D remains unclear. The V and J ends lost 3 bases and 3 bases respectively, with 10 bases between them. Germline CDR1 is SGHRS and CDR2 is YFSETQ. The CDR3 extends over 14 amino acids. The CDR3 DNA reads TGCGCCAGCAGCTCCTCGTCTTTCTACAATGAGCAGTTCTTC. Its translation is CASSSSSFYNEQFF.

The chain joins TRBV6-5 to TRBJ1-5; D may be TRBD1 (5 bases). This CDR3 region has 14 residues. Germline values: CDR1 MNHEY, CDR2 SVGAGI. V lost 5 bases, J lost 5 bases, and 13 bases lay in between. The CDR3 region has the DNA TGTGCCAGCAGTGCCAGGGAAGGGGATCAGCCCCAGCATTTT. Protein: CASSAREGDQPQHF.

The chain has TRBV27 and TRBJ2-2; tentative D call: TRBD2 (5 bases). Germline V lookup: CDR1 MNHEY, CDR2 SMNVEV (reference sequence). This CDR3 has 16 residues. V was trimmed by 5 bases and J by 4 bases, leaving 17 bases between them. CDR3 coding DNA: TGTGCCAGCAGTCCCTATTGGGAAGGAGGCACCGGGGAGCTGTTTTTT. As protein: CASSPYWEGGTGELFF.

The gene calls are TRBV2 and TRBJ1-5; the D gene is possibly TRBD1 (6 bases). The CDR3 loop spans 15 amino acids. The germline CDR1 and CDR2 sequences are SNHLY and FYNNEI. V lost 3 bases to trimming and J lost 0 bases, with 9 bases between them. CDR3 bases: TGTGCCAGCAGTGAGGGGGGCTATAGCAATCAGCCCCAGCATTTT. It is translated as CASSEGGYSNQPQHF.

V is TRBV7-9 and J is TRBJ2-1, with 8 nucleotides matching TRBD2. Germline V gene lookup returns CDR1 SEHNR and CDR2 FQNEAQ (reference sequence). CDR3 size: 18 residues. Trimming took 1 base from V and 1 from J; bases not matched to a gene: 9. The CDR3 DNA is TGTGCCAGCAGCTTAGTGGCCAGCGGGAGAGGTTCCTACAATGAGCAGTTCTTC. Translating it yields CASSLVASGRGSYNEQFF.

This rearrangement joins TRBV23-1 to TRBJ1-1; the D is unclear. TRBV23-1 is sorted into the ORF group, with uncertain function. The CDR3 is 14 amino acids. V dropped 4 bases and J dropped 7 bases, with 16 bases sitting between them. The DNA for the CDR3 is TGCGCCAGCAGTCCGCACTCGACGGTGGTTGAAGCTTTCTTT. This encodes CASSPHSTVVEAFF.

The V call is TRBV7-2, the J call TRBJ2-5; TRBD2 agrees at 9 bases. The J call is uncertain, as TRBJ2-7 better fits the DNA end. Germline CDR1 is SGHTA and CDR2 is FQGNSA. The length of the CDR3 is 14 residues. For the CDR3, the DNA is TGTGCCAGCAGCTTAGGCGGACTAGCGTTCGAGCAGTACTTC. Encoded protein: CASSLGGLAFEQYF.

V usage is TRBV15 and J usage is TRBJ2-1, with TRBD2 matching over 9 bases. CDR1 LNHNV and CDR2 YYDKDF come from the germline V gene (reference sequence). V lost 3 bases to trimming and J lost 6 bases; unmatched junction nucleotides: 18. This CDR3 comprises 19 residues. CDR3 nucleotide sequence: TGTGCCACCAGCAGGGGCGTAGGGGCGGGAGGGCCGGTGAGCAATGAGCAGTTCTTC. Translating gives CATSRGVGAGGPVSNEQFF.

This clone was seen once. This chain connects TRBV30 to TRBJ2-7; D assignment may be TRBD1 or TRBD2 (7 bases each). Trimming shortened V by 8 bases and J by 6 bases, and 20 bases separated the two germline ends. CDR1 is GTSNPN and CDR2 is SVGIG in the germline V gene (reference sequence). This CDR3 contains 13 residues. CDR3 sequence (DNA): TGTGCCCGACAGACAGGGAGGGATTCCGAGCAGTACTTC. Protein: CARQTGRDSEQYF.

V gene TRBV7-2 combines with J gene TRBJ1-4; no reliable D call. The V and J ends lost 2 bases and 4 bases respectively, with 11 bases between them. The CDR3 consists of 15 residues. Per germline, CDR1 SGHTA and CDR2 FQGNSA. The CDR3: CASSLTGVFNEKLFF. The CDR3 coding sequence is TGTGCCAGCAGCTTAACCGGGGTTTTTAATGAAAAACTGTTTTTT.

This chain joins TRBV11-2 and TRBJ2-5; D may be TRBD2 (6 bases). The V and J ends lost 0 bases and 11 bases respectively, with 10 bases between them. Germline V gene sequence: CDR1 SGHAT, CDR2 FQNNGV. The length of the CDR3 is 12 residues. The CDR3 protein is CASSLDRREQYF. CDR3 coding DNA: TGTGCCAGCAGCTTAGATCGTCGGGAGCAGTACTTC.

The chain joins TRBV28 to TRBJ2-7; 13 bases fit TRBD2. From germline, CDR1 is MDHEN and CDR2 SYDVKM. The CDR3 consists of 18 residues. J gave up 1 base and V 5 bases, and 11 bases lay outside the gene matches. CDR3 sequence (DNA): TGTGCCAGCAGTCCCGGGACTAGCGGGAAGAAATTATCCTACGAGCAGTACTTC. It is translated as CASSPGTSGKKLSYEQYF.

This rearrangement joins TRBV4-2 to TRBJ2-7; 9 nucleotides agree with TRBD1. There are 16 residues in the CDR3. Germline CDR1 LGHNA, CDR2 YNFKEQ. After removal of 1 base from V and 1 base from J, the junction contained 5 bases not matched to a gene. CDR3 protein: CASSQVTGQGSYEQYF. CDR3 nucleotides: TGTGCCAGCAGCCAAGTTACGGGACAGGGTTCCTACGAGCAGTACTTC.

V usage is TRBV6-1 and J usage is TRBJ2-1; a weak D match, TRBD1 (6 bases). Germline V gene data show CDR1 as MNHNS and CDR2 as SASEGT. The CDR3 length is 15 residues. The V end lost 3 bases, the J end lost 2 bases, and 11 bases lay between the germline ends. The CDR3 reads CASSETGDPYNEQFF. CDR3 coding DNA: TGTGCCAGCAGTGAGACAGGTGACCCCTACAATGAGCAGTTCTTC.

This clone was recorded a few times. The chain recombines TRBV16 with TRBJ1-4; TRBD1 might be the D (6 bases). The germline V gene has CDR1 KGHSY and CDR2 FQNENV. V was pared by 4 bases and J by 3 bases, with 9 bases between. The CDR3 contains 14 residues. CDR3 DNA sequence: TGTGCCAGCAGCCGACAGGCGGCTAATGAAAAACTGTTTTTT. This codes for CASSRQAANEKLFF.

The CDR3 region is CASSVVAGGGRTGELFF. The CDR3 DNA reads as TGTGCCAGCAGCGTAGTGGCTGGGGGAGGGAGGACCGGGGAGCTGTTTTTT. The chain has TRBV9 and TRBJ2-2; 7 nucleotides line up with TRBD2. Germline V gives CDR1 SGDLS, CDR2 YYNGEE. The V segment lost 0 bases and the J segment 5 bases; nucleotides outside the gene matches: 10. The CDR3 is 17 residues long.

The V and J genes are TRBV6-5 and TRBJ1-1; 11 nucleotides line up with TRBD1. With 6 bases clipped from V and 4 bases from J, the junction kept 4 bases outside the gene matches. Germline CDR1 and CDR2: MNHEY and SVGAGI. The CDR3 loop spans 14 amino acids. CDR3 sequence: CASRRTGGVTEAFF. As DNA, the CDR3 is TGTGCCAGCAGGCGGACAGGGGGCGTCACTGAAGCTTTCTTT.

V and J are TRBV9 and TRBJ2-5; 12 bases agree with TRBD2. The CDR3 sequence is 15 residues long. The junction had 5 bases not matched to a gene; V was cut back by 4 bases and J by 4 bases. Germline lookup yields CDR1 SGDLS and CDR2 YYNGEE. The CDR3 bases are TGTGCCAGCAGCCCACGGACTAGCGGGACAGAGACCCAGTACTTC. This gives the protein CASSPRTSGTETQYF.

This sequence joins TRBV28 and TRBJ1-4, with 7 bases aligning to TRBD1. Unmatched junction bases numbered 8, after V lost 10 bases and J lost 6 bases. The CDR3 is 13 residues long. Looked up from germline, CDR1 is MDHEN and CDR2 is SYDVKM. The CDR3 loop is CATWTRGHEKLFF. In DNA form, the CDR3 reads TGTGCCACCTGGACAAGGGGGCATGAAAAACTGTTTTTT.

The chain recombines TRBV7-9 with TRBJ1-1; D gene unclear. Per germline, CDR1 SEHNR and CDR2 FQNEAQ (reference sequence). V was shortened by 4 bases and J by 1 base, with 7 bases between the two germline ends. The CDR3 length is 13 residues. In nucleotides, the CDR3 is TGTGCCAGCAGCTCCTTCAAGAACACTGAAGCTTTCTTT. Protein product: CASSSFKNTEAFF. Based on the CDR3 plus reference TRBV7-9 and TRBJ1-1, the full variable domain is DTGVSQNPRHKITKRGQNVTFRCDPISEHNRLYWYRQTLGQGPEFLTYFQNEAQLEKSRLLSDRFSAERPKGSFSTLEIQRTEQGDSAMYLCASSSFKNTEAFFGQGTRLTVV.

V usage is TRBV5-6 and J usage is TRBJ2-7, with 9 bases matching TRBD1. This CDR3 has 14 amino acids. With V trimmed by 2 bases and J by 5 bases, 5 bases remained unmatched. Germline lookup yields CDR1 SGHDT and CDR2 YYEEEE. The CDR3 loop reads CASSLTGQGHEQYF. The CDR3 DNA follows: TGTGCCAGCAGCTTAACGGGACAGGGTCACGAGCAGTACTTC.

The rearrangement links TRBV6-5 to TRBJ1-1, with TRBD1 as a possible D gene (6 bases). Germline assignment: CDR1 MNHEY and CDR2 SVGAGI. The CDR3 is made up of 13 amino acids. The V end was cut by 6 bases, the J end by 4 bases, with 12 bases between. CDR3 sequence reads: CASRARGSTEAFF. CDR3 sequence (DNA): TGTGCCAGCAGGGCGAGGGGGAGCACTGAAGCTTTCTTT.

This chain links TRBV19 with TRBJ1-2, with D possibly being TRBD1 (6 bases). The germline CDR1 and CDR2 sequences are LNHDA and SQIVND (reference sequence). CDR3 length: 14 residues. V was cut by 6 bases and J by 0 bases, with 11 bases left in between. The CDR3 DNA reads TGTGCCAGTAGAAGGGACACAGCTAACTATGGCTACACCTTC. The encoded protein is CASRRDTANYGYTF.

The V call is TRBV5-5, the J call TRBJ2-1, with D possibly matching TRBD1 (5 bases). Germline V gene data show CDR1 as SGHKS and CDR2 as YYEKEE (reference sequence). The CDR3 loop spans 18 amino acids. V lost 4 bases and J 7 bases, leaving 27 bases between the germline ends. Here the CDR3 DNA reads TGTGCCAGCAGCAGTTATTCGCAGGGCATAGGTGGAAAAAATGAGCAGTTCTTC. Translation gives CASSSYSQGIGGKNEQFF.

The chain uses TRBV7-2 and TRBJ1-3; D may be TRBD1 (6 bases). Germline V gene data show CDR1 as SGHTA and CDR2 as FQGNSA. This CDR3 spans 15 amino acids. The V gene lost 4 bases and the J gene lost 3 bases, with 13 bases spanning the gap. The CDR3 here is CASSSQGTGGNTIYF. The CDR3 DNA reads as TGTGCCAGCAGCTCTCAGGGGACGGGTGGAAACACCATATATTTT. Full variable domain (missing parts from reference TRBV7-2 and TRBJ1-3): GAGVSQSPSNKVTEKGKDVELRCDPISGHTALYWYRQSLGQGLEFLIYFQGNSAPDKSGLPSDRFSAERTGGSVSTLTIQRTQQEDSAVYLCASSSQGTGGNTIYFGEGSWLTVV.

CDR3 residues: CASSPVGQGVGGANVLTF. The CDR3 region has the DNA TGTGCCAGCAGCCCGGTGGGACAGGGGGTAGGTGGGGCCAACGTCCTGACTTTC. V and J are TRBV7-3 and TRBJ2-6, with 11 bases matching TRBD1. The CDR3 is made up of 18 amino acids. V dropped 5 bases and J dropped 3; count of bases not matched to a gene: 9. Germline V gene data show CDR1 as SGHTA and CDR2 as FQGTGA.

This chain links TRBV27 with TRBJ2-2; D possibly corresponds to TRBD1 (6 bases). Trimming left V 7 bases short and J 1 base short, with 22 bases between. CDR1 is MNHEY and CDR2 is SMNVEV in the germline V gene (reference sequence). There are 18 residues in the CDR3. As DNA, the CDR3 is TGTGCCAGCACCCCCGATCAGGGGCGCGTTAGGAACACCGGGGAGCTGTTTTTT. As protein: CASTPDQGRVRNTGELFF.

In the case of this clone: One end of the junction is discordant with germline, which a read error may explain. The chain joins TRBV5-8 to TRBJ2-1, with 10 bases fitting TRBD2. CDR1 SGHTS and CDR2 YDEGEE come from the germline V gene. This CDR3 comprises 13 residues. The CDR3 region is CTSGRASGNEQFF. CDR3 sequence (DNA): TGTACCAGCGGGAGGGCCTCAGGGAATGAGCAGTTCTTC.

The gene calls are TRBV11-3 and TRBJ2-1; 13 bases are shared with TRBD2. From germline, CDR1 is SGHNT and CDR2 YENEEA. J gave up 8 bases and V 4 bases, and 5 bases lay outside the gene matches. CDR3 length: 15 amino acids. Here the CDR3 DNA reads TGTGCCAGCAGCTCCGGACTAGCGGGAGACGATGAGCAGTTCTTC. Encoded protein: CASSSGLAGDDEQFF. Looking up the rest from reference TRBV11-3 and TRBJ2-1 gives the full variable domain: EAGVVQSPRYKIIEKKQPVAFWCNPISGHNTLYWYLQNLGQGPELLIRYENEEAVDDSQLPKDRFSAERLKGVDSTLKIQPAELGDSAVYLCASSSGLAGDDEQFFGPGTRLTVL.

On this clone itself: Its ends do not fully match the called genes, so a read error is possible. The chain carries TRBV7-7 and TRBJ2-1; possible D gene TRBD2, 6 bases. The CDR3 spans 15 residues. Germline values: CDR1 SSHAT, CDR2 FNYEAQ (reference sequence). DNA for the CDR3: TGTGCTAGCAGCCTCGGGCGGGGAGGTATCGATGAGCAGTTCTTC. Amino acid sequence: CASSLGRGGIDEQFF.